The 23 T cell receptor beta chains below come from one sample, sequenced in a study of shared clonotypes between healthy human individuals. Sequenced by immunoSEQ multiplex PCR; TCRdb stores in-frame clones only, minus some. The data contain 2 million to 2.5 million clones, just over 90% of them singletons. The sequencing sample was made of naive CD4+ T cells from PBMCs. This sample's subset: CD45RA+ positively selected. The receptors were gathered from a man aged 18 to 29 in good health. Some clones in this sample may be carry-over from other donors' samples.

Regarding this clone: Other DNA sequences in this sample translate to the same CDR3. The genes are TRBV30 and TRBJ1-5, with 7 positions matching TRBD1. This CDR3 is 13 amino acids long. With 2 bases clipped from V and 5 bases from J, the junction kept 3 bases outside the gene matches. Germline lookup yields CDR1 GTSNPN and CDR2 SVGIG (reference sequence). CDR3 coding DNA: TGTGCCTGGAGTCGGGACAGAGATCAGCCCCAGCATTTT. This codes for CAWSRDRDQPQHF.

The genes are TRBV7-2 and TRBJ2-5; D gene ambiguous. This CDR3 comprises 14 residues. Looked up from germline, CDR1 is SGHTA and CDR2 is FQGNSA. Trimming took off 1 base at V and 3 bases at J, with 9 bases between the two ends. The CDR3 region has the DNA TGTGCCAGCAGCTTAGTAGGACCCAAAGAGACCCAGTACTTC. Protein sequence: CASSLVGPKETQYF.

This chain connects TRBV5-1 to TRBJ2-5, with 8 bases aligning to TRBD1. Per the germline V gene, CDR1 is SGHRS and CDR2 is YFSETQ. Germline trimming cut 5 bases from V and 1 base from J; bases unmatched to any gene: 7. The CDR3 sequence is 15 residues long. In DNA, the CDR3 is TGCGCCAGCAGAGACGGTGGACAGGGCCAAGAGACCCAGTACTTC. Amino acid sequence: CASRDGGQGQETQYF. The full variable domain, in which reference TRBV5-1 and TRBJ2-5 provide the parts outside the CDR3, is KAGVTQTPRYLIKTRGQQVTLSCSPISGHRSVSWYQQTPGQGLQFLFEYFSETQRNKGNFPGRFSGRQFSNSRSEMNVSTLELGDSALYLCASRDGGQGQETQYFGPGTRLLVL.

The CDR3 is CASSPTRGYGYTF. CDR3 in DNA: TGTGCCAGCAGCCCGACCAGGGGATATGGCTACACCTTC. The J gene is TRBJ1-2, the V gene TRBV28, with D perhaps TRBD1 (6 bases). Germline V gene data show CDR1 as MDHEN and CDR2 as SYDVKM. There are 13 residues in the CDR3. The V and J ends lost 6 bases and 5 bases respectively, with 13 bases between them.

The chain has TRBV9 and TRBJ2-1, with no clear D. Deletions cut 0 bases from V and 8 bases from J, with 15 bases between. This CDR3 is built from 15 residues. The germline gives CDR1 SGDLS, CDR2 YYNGEE. The CDR3 region is CASSVEPTVVYEQFF. The DNA for the CDR3 is TGTGCCAGCAGCGTAGAGCCCACAGTAGTGTATGAGCAGTTCTTC.

The gene calls are TRBV28 and TRBJ2-7; D is ambiguous. Germline CDR1 reads MDHEN; CDR2 reads SYDVKM. The CDR3 totals 14 residues. Deletions cut 5 bases from V and 2 bases from J, with 13 bases between. The CDR3 loop is CASSGPIETYEQYF. The CDR3 DNA sequence: TGTGCCAGCAGTGGCCCTATAGAGACCTACGAGCAGTACTTC.

V gene TRBV5-6 combines with J gene TRBJ1-5, with a tentative D call TRBD1 (5 bases). Trimming left V 0 bases short and J 3 bases short, with 10 bases between. Germline V gives CDR1 SGHDT, CDR2 YYEEEE. This CDR3 contains 15 residues. The chain's CDR3 is CASSLGQGINQPQHF. DNA for the CDR3: TGTGCCAGCAGCTTGGGGCAGGGTATCAATCAGCCCCAGCATTTT.

The rearrangement uses TRBV28 and TRBJ2-1; TRBD2 aligns across 8 bases. The junction had 18 bases not matched to a gene; V was cut back by 5 bases and J by 3 bases. CDR1 and CDR2 from the germline V gene are MDHEN and SYDVKM. This CDR3 comprises 19 residues. CDR3 amino acids: CASSGRRYSPRGGYNEQFF. In DNA, the CDR3 is TGTGCCAGCAGTGGGAGAAGATATTCACCCCGGGGGGGCTACAATGAGCAGTTCTTC.

V usage is TRBV28 and J usage is TRBJ2-2; D unclear. V was clipped by 5 bases and J by 0 bases, with 7 bases between them. CDR1 and CDR2 from the germline V gene are MDHEN and SYDVKM. The CDR3 runs 14 residues. CDR3 nucleotides: TGTGCCAGCAGTCCCCGTCCGAACACCGGGGAGCTGTTTTTT. This encodes CASSPRPNTGELFF.

V gene TRBV7-8 combines with J gene TRBJ1-3, with TRBD1 as a possible D gene (6 bases). The germline gives CDR1 SGHVS, CDR2 FQNEAQ. V lost 5 bases, J lost 4 bases, and 18 bases lay in between. This CDR3 region has 16 residues. DNA for the CDR3: TGTGCCAGCAGCACAAAACGTCAGACAGGAGGAAACACCATATATTTT. Its protein is CASSTKRQTGGNTIYF.

This chain links TRBV5-6 with TRBJ1-3, with D uncertain. V was trimmed by 4 bases and J by 0 bases, leaving 14 bases between them. The CDR3 sequence is 16 residues long. Germline assignment: CDR1 SGHDT and CDR2 YYEEEE. Here the CDR3 DNA reads TGTGCCAGCAGCCCCAATTCGGGCAGCTCTGGAAACACCATATATTTT. Encoded protein: CASSPNSGSSGNTIYF. The full variable domain, with the rest looked up from reference TRBV5-6 and TRBJ1-3, is DAGVTQSPTHLIKTRGQQVTLRCSPKSGHDTVSWYQQALGQGPQFIFQYYEEEERQRGNFPDRFSGHQFPNYSSELNVNALLLGDSALYLCASSPNSGSSGNTIYFGEGSWLTVV.

V and J are TRBV28 and TRBJ2-7, with D tentatively TRBD1 (5 bases). Germline-derived CDR1 and CDR2 are MDHEN and SYDVKM. The V gene lost 3 bases and the J gene lost 2 bases, with 17 bases spanning the gap. This CDR3 comprises 16 residues. Here the CDR3 DNA reads TGTGCCAGCAGTTTGTTATTGTCGACAGCTACCTACGAGCAGTACTTC. Protein sequence: CASSLLLSTATYEQYF.

The V gene is TRBV2, the J gene TRBJ2-2; weak D call: TRBD1 (5 bases). V was shortened by 3 bases and J by 5 bases, with 10 bases between the two germline ends. The CDR3 sequence is 14 residues long. Germline V CDR1 and CDR2: SNHLY, FYNNEI. CDR3: CASSDRAGTGELFF. In DNA form, the CDR3 reads TGTGCCAGCAGTGACAGGGCAGGAACCGGGGAGCTGTTTTTT.

V usage is TRBV28 and J usage is TRBJ1-1, with a possible D match to TRBD1 (6 bases). V shed 4 bases and J shed 0 bases, with 18 bases lying between them. This CDR3 is built from 17 residues. The germline V gene has CDR1 MDHEN and CDR2 SYDVKM. The CDR3: CASSWATGGGMNTEAFF. Written as DNA, the CDR3 is TGTGCCAGCAGTTGGGCCACAGGTGGGGGCATGAACACTGAAGCTTTCTTT.

J is TRBJ2-2 and V is TRBV2; 9 bases are shared with TRBD1. This CDR3 comprises 15 residues. The germline CDR1 and CDR2 sequences are SNHLY and FYNNEI. V lost 8 bases and J lost 5; bases outside the gene matches: 9. Here the CDR3 DNA reads TGTGCCAGCGGGGGGACAGGGAGCCATACCGGGGAGCTGTTTTTT. The encoded protein is CASGGTGSHTGELFF.

V usage is TRBV5-1 and J usage is TRBJ2-5, with 10 bases that match TRBD2. The CDR3 runs 14 residues. CDR1 is SGHRS and CDR2 is YFSETQ in the germline V gene. The junction had 8 bases not matched to a gene; V was cut back by 7 bases and J by 5 bases. The CDR3 loop reads CASYVAGGPETQYF. CDR3 DNA sequence: TGCGCCAGCTATGTAGCGGGAGGCCCTGAGACCCAGTACTTC.

The gene calls are TRBV7-3 and TRBJ2-2; 8 nucleotides align to TRBD1. The CDR3 runs 15 residues. CDR1 SGHTA and CDR2 FQGTGA come from the germline V gene. J lost 6 bases, V lost 1 base, and 4 bases had no gene match. The CDR3 protein is CASSLIGQGPGELFF. The CDR3 DNA is TGTGCCAGCAGCTTAATCGGACAGGGTCCCGGGGAGCTGTTTTTT.

The genes are TRBV5-6 and TRBJ2-7; D is tentatively TRBD1 or TRBD2 (5 bases each). Germline CDR1 is SGHDT and CDR2 is YYEEEE. The CDR3 covers 13 residues. Trimming took 2 bases from V and 7 from J, leaving 13 bases between them. The CDR3 reads CASSLGTAREQYF. CDR3 DNA: TGTGCCAGCAGCTTAGGGACGGCCAGGGAGCAGTACTTC.

The V call is TRBV5-8, the J call TRBJ2-3, with 8 nucleotides matching TRBD1. The CDR3 runs to 16 residues. Losses at the gene ends were 1 base for V and 3 bases for J; bases not matched to a gene: 7. CDR1 is SGHTS and CDR2 is YDEGEE in the germline V gene. The CDR3 here is CASSLFQGARTDTQYF. The CDR3 DNA follows: TGTGCCAGCAGCTTGTTCCAGGGGGCGAGGACAGATACGCAGTATTTT.

V usage is TRBV4-1 and J usage is TRBJ2-1; TRBD2 is a possible D gene (5 bases). Trimming removed 3 bases at V and 0 bases at J, with 12 bases between. CDR3 length: 16 amino acids. Germline V gives CDR1 MGHRA, CDR2 YSYEKL. The CDR3 loop is CASSQPLASSYNEQFF. For the CDR3, the DNA is TGCGCCAGCAGCCAGCCCTTAGCGAGCTCCTACAATGAGCAGTTCTTC.

This clone was seen a single time. The V gene is TRBV5-6, the J gene TRBJ2-1, with 8 bases fitting TRBD2. V trimming: 3 bases; J trimming: 3 bases; junction bases outside the gene matches: 8. CDR1 SGHDT and CDR2 YYEEEE come from the germline V gene. The CDR3 sequence is 16 residues long. In nucleotides, the CDR3 is TGTGCCAGCAGCTCCCCGGCAGCGGGAGTCTACAATGAGCAGTTCTTC. Amino acids: CASSSPAAGVYNEQFF.

This chain links TRBV7-2 with TRBJ2-7; 10 nucleotides line up with TRBD1. The CDR3 contains 15 residues. Germline CDR1 is SGHTA and CDR2 is FQGNSA. The ends lost 4 bases at V and 4 bases at J; junction bases unmatched: 7. The CDR3 nucleotides read TGTGCCAGCAGCTCAACGGGGACAGGGGAGTACGAGCAGTACTTC. The encoded protein is CASSSTGTGEYEQYF.

This chain uses TRBV5-4 with TRBJ2-7; 9 positions match TRBD2. The germline gives CDR1 SGHNT, CDR2 YYREEE (reference sequence). This CDR3 is 16 amino acids long. The V gene end was trimmed by 4 bases and the J gene end by 3 bases; junction bases not matched to a gene: 11. The CDR3 protein is CASSRGAGGGNYEQYF. In nucleotides, the CDR3 is TGTGCCAGCAGCCGAGGGGCGGGAGGGGGGAACTACGAGCAGTACTTC. The variable domain in full, with the rest retrieved from reference TRBV5-4 and TRBJ2-7, is ETGVTQSPTHLIKTRGQQVTLRCSSQSGHNTVSWYQQALGQGPQFIFQYYREEENGRGNFPPRFSGLQFPNYSSELNVNALELDDSALYLCASSRGAGGGNYEQYFGPGTRLTVT.